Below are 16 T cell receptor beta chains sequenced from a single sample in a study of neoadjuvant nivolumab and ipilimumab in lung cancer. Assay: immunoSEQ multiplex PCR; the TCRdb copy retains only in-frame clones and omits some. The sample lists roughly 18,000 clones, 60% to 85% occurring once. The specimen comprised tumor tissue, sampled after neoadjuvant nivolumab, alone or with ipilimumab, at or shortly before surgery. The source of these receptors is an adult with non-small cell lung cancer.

CDR3 sequence (DNA): TGTGCCTGGACCCGACAGGGAGGGGAGCTAGCCAAAAACATTCAGTACTTC. Encoded protein: CAWTRQGGELAKNIQYF. This chain links TRBV30 with TRBJ2-4; D possibly matches TRBD1 or TRBD2 (7 bases each). In germline, CDR1 is GTSNPN, CDR2 SVGIG (reference sequence). This CDR3 has 17 residues. V lost 4 bases, J lost 0 bases, and 19 bases lay in between. The whole variable domain, filled in from reference TRBV30 and TRBJ2-4, reads SQTIHQWPATLVQPVGSPLSLECTVEGTSNPNLYWYRQAAGRGLQLLFYSVGIGQISSEVPQNLSASRPQDRQFILSSKKLLLSDSGFYLCAWTRQGGELAKNIQYFGAGTRLSVL.

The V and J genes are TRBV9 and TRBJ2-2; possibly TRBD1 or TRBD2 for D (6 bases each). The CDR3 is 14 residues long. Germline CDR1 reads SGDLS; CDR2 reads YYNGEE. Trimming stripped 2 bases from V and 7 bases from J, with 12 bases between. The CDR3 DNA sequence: TGTGCCAGCAGCGTCATTAAGGGGGGCGGGGAGCTGTTTTTT. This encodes CASSVIKGGGELFF.

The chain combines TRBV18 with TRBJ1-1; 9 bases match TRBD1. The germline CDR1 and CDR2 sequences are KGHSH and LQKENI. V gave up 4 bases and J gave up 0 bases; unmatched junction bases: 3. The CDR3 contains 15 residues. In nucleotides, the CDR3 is TGTGCCAGCTCACAGGGGACAGGGATGAACACTGAAGCTTTCTTT. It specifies CASSQGTGMNTEAFF.

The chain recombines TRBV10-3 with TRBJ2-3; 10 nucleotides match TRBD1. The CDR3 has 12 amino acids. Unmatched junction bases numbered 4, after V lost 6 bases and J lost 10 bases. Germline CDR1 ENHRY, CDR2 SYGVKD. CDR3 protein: CAIRGTGEPQYF. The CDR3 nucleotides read TGTGCCATCAGGGGGACAGGGGAACCGCAGTATTTT.

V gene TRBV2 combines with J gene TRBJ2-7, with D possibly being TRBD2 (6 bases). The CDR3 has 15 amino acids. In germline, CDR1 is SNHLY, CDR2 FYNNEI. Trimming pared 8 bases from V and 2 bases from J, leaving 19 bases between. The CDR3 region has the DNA TGTGCCAGCCAGGGTAGCGGCCTTGCGGCCTACGAGCAGTACTTC. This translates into CASQGSGLAAYEQYF.

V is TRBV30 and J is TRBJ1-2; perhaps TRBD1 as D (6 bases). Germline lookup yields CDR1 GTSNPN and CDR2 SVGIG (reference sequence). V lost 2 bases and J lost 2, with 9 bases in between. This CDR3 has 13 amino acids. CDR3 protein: CAWSRGGNYGYTF. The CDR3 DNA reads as TGTGCCTGGAGTCGAGGGGGAAACTATGGCTACACCTTC. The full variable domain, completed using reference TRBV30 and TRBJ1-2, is SQTIHQWPATLVQPVGSPLSLECTVEGTSNPNLYWYRQAAGRGLQLLFYSVGIGQISSEVPQNLSASRPQDRQFILSSKKLLLSDSGFYLCAWSRGGNYGYTFGSGTRLTVV.

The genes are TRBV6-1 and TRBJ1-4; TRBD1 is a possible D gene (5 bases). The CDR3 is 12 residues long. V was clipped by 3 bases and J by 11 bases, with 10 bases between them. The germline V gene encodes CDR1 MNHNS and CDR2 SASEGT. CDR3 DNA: TGTGCCAGCAGTGATCACCGGGGCAAACTGTTTTTT. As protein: CASSDHRGKLFF.

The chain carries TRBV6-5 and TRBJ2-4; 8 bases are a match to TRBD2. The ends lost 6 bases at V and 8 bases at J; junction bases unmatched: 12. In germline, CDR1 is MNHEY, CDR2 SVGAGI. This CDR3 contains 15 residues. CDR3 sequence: CASRNGGGKVDIQYF. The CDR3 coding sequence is TGTGCCAGCAGAAACGGCGGGGGGAAAGTAGACATTCAGTACTTC.

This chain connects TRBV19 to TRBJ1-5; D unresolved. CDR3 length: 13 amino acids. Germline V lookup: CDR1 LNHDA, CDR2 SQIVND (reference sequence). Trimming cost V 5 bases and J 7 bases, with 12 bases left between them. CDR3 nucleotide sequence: TGTGCCAGTAGTGTCGCGGTGGCACAGCCCCAGCATTTT. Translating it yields CASSVAVAQPQHF.

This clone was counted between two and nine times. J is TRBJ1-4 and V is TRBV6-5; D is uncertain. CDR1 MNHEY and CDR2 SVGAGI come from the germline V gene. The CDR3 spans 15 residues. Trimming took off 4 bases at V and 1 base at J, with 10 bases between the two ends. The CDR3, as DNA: TGTGCCAGCAGTTCCGGAGGGTTAACTAATGAAAAACTGTTTTTT. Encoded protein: CASSSGGLTNEKLFF.

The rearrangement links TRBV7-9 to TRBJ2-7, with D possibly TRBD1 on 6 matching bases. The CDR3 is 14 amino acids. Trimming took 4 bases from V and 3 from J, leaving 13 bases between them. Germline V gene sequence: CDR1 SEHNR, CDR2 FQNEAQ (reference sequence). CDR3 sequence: CASSSTGRGYEQYF. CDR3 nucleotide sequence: TGTGCCAGCAGCTCTACAGGGAGAGGCTACGAGCAGTACTTC.

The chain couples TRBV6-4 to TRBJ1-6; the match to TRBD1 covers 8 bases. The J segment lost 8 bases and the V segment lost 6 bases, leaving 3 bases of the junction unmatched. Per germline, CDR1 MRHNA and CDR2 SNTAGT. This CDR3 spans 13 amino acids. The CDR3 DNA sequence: TGTGCCAGCAGGGACAGGGTAGATTCACCCCTCCACTTT. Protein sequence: CASRDRVDSPLHF.

The CDR3: CAISESQEGRQPQHF. The CDR3 DNA sequence: TGTGCCATCAGTGAGTCCCAGGAGGGCCGCCAGCCCCAGCATTTT. The chain recombines TRBV10-3 with TRBJ1-5; D call uncertain. The V and J ends lost 0 bases and 7 bases respectively, with 13 bases between them. The CDR3 extends over 15 amino acids. Germline V gives CDR1 ENHRY, CDR2 SYGVKD.

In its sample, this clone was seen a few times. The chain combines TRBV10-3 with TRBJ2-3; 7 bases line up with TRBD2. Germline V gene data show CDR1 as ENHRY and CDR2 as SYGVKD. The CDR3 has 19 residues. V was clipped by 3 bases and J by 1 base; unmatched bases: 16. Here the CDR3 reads CAISDPPGAGLRGTDTQYF. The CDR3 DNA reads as TGTGCCATCAGTGACCCTCCGGGAGCGGGGCTTCGAGGCACAGATACGCAGTATTTT.

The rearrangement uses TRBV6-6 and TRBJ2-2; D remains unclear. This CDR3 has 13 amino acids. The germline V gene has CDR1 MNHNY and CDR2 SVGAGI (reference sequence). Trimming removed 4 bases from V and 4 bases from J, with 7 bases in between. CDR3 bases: TGTGCCAGCAGTTCCACATCCACCGGGGAGCTGTTTTTT. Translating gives CASSSTSTGELFF.

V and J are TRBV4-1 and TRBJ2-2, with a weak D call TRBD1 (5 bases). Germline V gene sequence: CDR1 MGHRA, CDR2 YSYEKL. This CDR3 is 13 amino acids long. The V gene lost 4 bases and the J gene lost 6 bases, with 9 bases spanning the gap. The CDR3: CASSLGVPGELFF. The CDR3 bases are TGCGCCAGCAGCCTAGGGGTTCCCGGGGAGCTGTTTTTT.